These T cell receptor beta chains were read from a single sample in a study of T-cell reconstitution after alpha-beta-depleted transplantation in children. Via MiXCR, TCRdb re-called the PCR reads, giving one row per CDR3 protein. The table records some 350,000 distinct CDR3 sequences, under 20% of them present only once. The material sequenced was PBMCs, mostly from graft donor cells, taken 360 days after TCRalphabeta/CD19-depleted stem cell transplant. The receptors originated from a male patient between 2 and 10 years old who had a stem cell transplant for acute lymphoblastic leukemia, so the T cells may come from the graft donor. Both conserved end residues are part of each CDR3. D genes are given only for firm matches. Clone size is not always given. Where it is, it says once, few, many or a class for expanded clones.

j_call clone_size v_call d_call cdr3_aa cdr3_nt
TRBJ2-1 - TRBV28 - CASSSLLWVEGVNEQFF TGTGCCAGCAGTTCTTTGTTATGGGTAGAGGGAGTAAATGAGCAGTTCTTC
TRBJ2-1 many TRBV15 TRBD1 CATGTAYNEQFF TGTGCCACTGGGACAGCCTACAATGAGCAGTTCTTC
TRBJ2-5 few TRBV10-3 - CAISEIPGGQETQYF TGTGCCATCAGTGAGATACCTGGGGGTCAAGAGACCCAGTACTTC
TRBJ2-2 - TRBV20-1 - CSARAYTGELFF TGCAGTGCTAGAGCCTACACCGGGGAGCTGTTTTTT
TRBJ2-3 few TRBV29-1 TRBD2 CSVESQGAVTSCF TGCAGCGTTGAAAGTCAGGGCGCGGTGACTAGCTGTTTT
TRBJ1-1 - TRBV18 - CASSPTLAGGNTEAFF TGTGCCAGCTCCCCCACCTTGGCAGGCGGGAACACTGAAGCTTTCTTT
TRBJ2-3 many TRBV4-1 - CASSQGGGRGAYGAGTQYF TGCGCCAGCAGCCAAGGGGGAGGCAGGGGCGCGTATGGGGCAGGTACGCAGTATTTT
TRBJ2-3 few TRBV20-1 TRBD2 CSAMKREAPDTQYF TGCAGTGCTATGAAGCGGGAGGCCCCAGATACGCAGTATTTT
TRBJ1-4 - TRBV12-3/TRBV12-4 - CASSDGVVGKLFF TGTGCCAGCAGTGATGGAGTAGTGGGGAAACTGTTTTTT
TRBJ2-1 - TRBV9 - CASSVDPSANNEQFF TGTGCCAGCAGCGTGGACCCTAGTGCAAACAATGAGCAGTTCTTC
TRBJ1-3 - TRBV10-3 - CATVDYGNTIYF TGTGCCACAGTGGACTATGGAAACACCATATATTTT
TRBJ2-7 - TRBV29-1 TRBD2 CSVTGLAGVEQYF TGCAGCGTTACGGGACTAGCGGGAGTTGAGCAGTACTTC
TRBJ2-5 few TRBV12-3/TRBV12-4 TRBD2 CASSSPGLAGETQYF TGTGCCAGCAGTTCGCCGGGACTAGCAGGGGAGACCCAGTACTTC
TRBJ2-1 - TRBV4-1 - CASSQDRRLWGNEQFF TGCGCCAGCAGCCAAGATAGAAGGTTGTGGGGCAATGAGCAGTTCTTC
TRBJ1-5 - TRBV11-2 - CASSLSLNQPQHF TGTGCCAGCAGCTTATCCCTCAATCAGCCCCAGCATTTT
TRBJ2-3 many TRBV10-3 TRBD2 CAIGGLAVTDTQYF TGTGCCATCGGGGGACTAGCGGTCACAGATACGCAGTATTTT
TRBJ2-4 many TRBV28 - CASSLFPRRDRAKNIQYF TGTGCCAGCAGTTTATTCCCACGACGTGATAGAGCCAAAAACATTCAGTACTTC
TRBJ2-2 - TRBV5-1 TRBD1 CASRQGTGELFF TGCGCCAGCAGACAGGGGACCGGGGAGCTGTTTTTT
TRBJ2-1 few TRBV9 TRBD2 CASSVESGGLSNEQFF TGTGCCAGCAGCGTAGAATCGGGAGGGCTGTCCAATGAGCAGTTCTTC
TRBJ2-7 many TRBV7-9 TRBD1 CASSLGTGSSYEQYF TGTGCCAGCAGCCTGGGGACAGGGAGCTCCTACGAGCAGTACTTC
TRBJ2-2 many TRBV4-1 - CASSLGGNTGELFF TGCGCCAGCAGCCTCGGGGGGAACACCGGGGAGCTGTTTTTT
TRBJ2-1 few TRBV25-1 TRBD2 CASSEYSLAGGGNEQFF TGTGCCAGCAGTGAATATAGCCTAGCGGGAGGTGGGAATGAGCAGTTCTTC
TRBJ2-3 many TRBV6-6 - CAISSGVNTQYF TGTGCCATTTCCTCGGGGGTAAATACGCAGTATTTT
TRBJ2-5 - TRBV20-1 - CSARASQETQYF TGCAGTGCTAGAGCGAGTCAAGAGACCCAGTACTTC
TRBJ2-7 - TRBV4-3 TRBD2 CASSQRTSGRSYEQYF TGCGCCAGCAGCCAAAGGACTAGCGGCCGCTCCTACGAGCAGTACTTC
TRBJ1-6 few TRBV28 TRBD1 CASSSPATGENSPLHF TGTGCCAGCAGTTCACCAGCTACAGGGGAAAATTCACCCCTCCACTTT
TRBJ2-1 few TRBV7-9 - CASSHTRGENNEQFF TGTGCCAGCAGCCACACTAGGGGTGAGAACAATGAGCAGTTCTTC
TRBJ2-7 many TRBV15 - CAISTLYEQYF TGTGCCATCTCGACTCTTTACGAGCAGTACTTC
TRBJ2-1 few TRBV12-3/TRBV12-4 - CASSSVSEQFF TGTGCCAGCAGCTCCGTGAGTGAGCAGTTCTTC
TRBJ2-1 few TRBV24-1 - CATERRAGLGYNEQFF TGTGCCACCGAACGTCGCGCGGGGCTGGGGTACAATGAGCAGTTCTTC
TRBJ2-7 once TRBV5-1 TRBD2 CASSPAGLSTGQYF TGCGCCAGCAGCCCGGCGGGACTAAGTACGGGGCAGTACTTC
TRBJ2-7 - TRBV5-4 - CASSLAPAYEQYF TGTGCCAGCAGCTTAGCTCCGGCCTACGAGCAGTACTTC
TRBJ2-7 many TRBV12-3/TRBV12-4 - CASSLRDGHPSYEQYF TGTGCCAGCAGTTTACGGGACGGACACCCCTCCTACGAGCAGTACTTC
TRBJ2-1 - TRBV20-1 - CSARLRSSYNEQFF TGCAGTGCTAGACTAAGGAGCTCCTACAATGAGCAGTTCTTC
TRBJ2-7 - TRBV4-1 - CASSQGGSRAYEQYF TGCGCCAGCAGCCAAGGGGGTAGCAGAGCCTACGAGCAGTACTTC
TRBJ2-1 many TRBV9 - CASSVVPNEQFF TGTGCCAGCAGCGTAGTCCCAAATGAGCAGTTCTTC
TRBJ2-1 - TRBV20-1 TRBD1 CSARETTGGEQFF TGCAGTGCTAGAGAGACGACAGGGGGTGAGCAGTTCTTC
TRBJ1-5 - TRBV2 - CASSHTYSNQPQHF TGTGCCAGCAGTCACACCTATAGCAATCAGCCCCAGCATTTT
TRBJ1-6 - TRBV12-3/TRBV12-4 TRBD1 CASTPTGAGNSPLHF TGTGCCAGCACCCCGACAGGGGCGGGCAATTCACCCCTCCACTTT
TRBJ2-1 many TRBV5-1 - CASSLDPLAPNEQFF TGCGCCAGCAGCTTGGACCCTCTAGCCCCCAATGAGCAGTTCTTC